This T cell receptor beta chain comes out of a study of CD8+CD57+ T cells in acquired aplastic anemia. Findings of the study overall: The same twenty-nine CD8+ CDR3 sequences occurred in patients and in controls.

Genomic DNA acted as the template from which TCR beta VDJ combination and CDR3 sequence profiling were carried out. TCRdb reanalysed the reads using MiXCR and keeps one entry per CDR3 protein. This sample carries approximately 300,000 distinct CDR3 sequences, under 60% of them seen once, and the ten largest clones take 1.3%. Notes on this clonotype: Antigen unknown.

An expansion of CD8+CD57+ cells by flow cytometry had been shown in patients chosen for sequencing. The V gene's germline CDR1 is SQVTM and CDR2 ANQGSEA. Trimming left V 4 bases short and J 0 bases short, with 4 bases between. The CDR3 spans 12 residues. The source is a human donor with aplastic anemia. Sequenced sample: sorted CD4+, CD8+, or CD8+CD57+ T cells (not recorded which) from PBMCs. V is TRBV29-1 and J is TRBJ2-1; D ambiguous. CDR3 in amino acids: CSVAYSYNEQFF. In nucleotides, the CDR3 is TGCAGCGTTGCCTACTCCTACAATGAGCAGTTCTTC.